A single sample gave rise to the 13 T cell receptor beta chains below, sequenced in a study of blood T cell repertoires in COVID-19. TCRdb's copy holds only in-frame clones and misses some; the assay was immunoSEQ multiplex PCR. The sample records 180,000 or so clones, more than 75% being singletons. The sample consisted of peripheral blood. The receptors shown here come from an elderly woman with acute or convalescent COVID-19.

The chain carries TRBV7-2 and TRBJ2-7; the D gene is possibly TRBD1 (7 bases). Looked up from germline, CDR1 is SGHTA and CDR2 is FQGNSA. V lost 2 bases to trimming and J lost 6 bases, with 20 bases between them. The CDR3 extends over 16 amino acids. In nucleotides, the CDR3 is TGTGCCAGCAGCTTATCTTCGACAGGGTGGGGGGCCGAGCAGTACTTC. It specifies CASSLSSTGWGAEQYF.

V gene TRBV28 combines with J gene TRBJ1-3; TRBD1 aligns across 7 bases. Germline values: CDR1 MDHEN, CDR2 SYDVKM. V gave up 3 bases and J gave up 4 bases; unmatched junction bases: 6. The CDR3 has 15 amino acids. The DNA for the CDR3 is TGTGCCAGCAGTTTTGAGGCAGGGGGAGGAAACACCATATATTTT. Its protein is CASSFEAGGGNTIYF.

The chain is built from TRBV2 and TRBJ1-2; 9 nucleotides line up with TRBD1. CDR1 and CDR2 from the germline V gene are SNHLY and FYNNEI. CDR3 size: 16 residues. The V gene end was trimmed by 3 bases and the J gene end by 4 bases; junction bases not matched to a gene: 9. CDR3 bases: TGTGCCAGCAGTGATGAGGACAGGGGCAGAAGCTATGGCTACACCTTC. Amino acids: CASSDEDRGRSYGYTF.

The chain is built from TRBV14 and TRBJ2-7, with 9 bases lining up with TRBD1. V was clipped by 5 bases and J by 4 bases; unmatched bases: 9. Germline V gene sequence: CDR1 SGHDN, CDR2 FVKESK. The length of the CDR3 is 15 residues. This CDR3 reads CASSRLGQGLYEQYF. In DNA form, the CDR3 reads TGTGCCAGCAGCAGGCTGGGACAGGGTCTTTACGAGCAGTACTTC. Supplemented by reference TRBV14 and TRBJ2-7, the full variable domain reads EAGVTQFPSHSVIEKGQTVTLRCDPISGHDNLYWYRRVMGKEIKFLLHFVKESKQDESGMPNNRFLAERTGGTYSTLKVQPAELEDSGVYFCASSRLGQGLYEQYFGPGTRLTVT.

This clone was picked up one time. The chain employs TRBV27 and TRBJ2-7; 8 positions agree with TRBD1. Germline V gives CDR1 MNHEY, CDR2 SMNVEV (reference sequence). J was trimmed by 0 bases and V by 7 bases; bases with no gene match: 8. The CDR3 totals 15 residues. For the CDR3, the DNA is TGTGCCAGCACCCCCCCCGGGACAGGCTCCTACGAGCAGTACTTC. This translates into CASTPPGTGSYEQYF.

This clone was observed a handful of times. V usage is TRBV7-9 and J usage is TRBJ2-6, with 11 bases fitting TRBD2. The junction had 10 bases not matched to a gene; V was cut back by 4 bases and J by 5 bases. The CDR3 sequence is 18 residues long. Germline CDR1 and CDR2: SEHNR and FQNEAQ (reference sequence). The CDR3 DNA reads as TGTGCCAGCAGCTCCCTAGCGGGAGGACATGTCCGGGCCAACGTCCTGACTTTC. Its translation is CASSSLAGGHVRANVLTF.

This chain uses TRBV29-1 with TRBJ1-1; tentative D call: TRBD1 (5 bases). Deletions cut 6 bases from V and 5 bases from J, with 13 bases between. This CDR3 has 12 residues. CDR1 is SQVTM, CDR2 ANQGSEA, per germline. CDR3 amino acids: CSVRRGKTEAFF. Here the CDR3 DNA reads TGCAGCGTCCGACGGGGGAAAACTGAAGCTTTCTTT.

V is TRBV28 and J is TRBJ1-4; 9 nucleotides agree with TRBD1. Germline lookup yields CDR1 MDHEN and CDR2 SYDVKM. The CDR3 runs to 21 residues. Trimming took 3 bases from V and 2 from J; bases not matched to a gene: 19. CDR3 DNA sequence: TGTGCCAGCAGTTTCTACTCTTACCACCCGGGACAGGGTCGGACTAATGAAAAACTGTTTTTT. It is translated as CASSFYSYHPGQGRTNEKLFF.

The rearrangement uses TRBV2 and TRBJ2-2, with 12 bases identical to TRBD2. CDR3 length: 16 residues. The germline CDR1 and CDR2 sequences are SNHLY and FYNNEI. V dropped 6 bases and J dropped 7; count of bases not matched to a gene: 9. The CDR3 loop reads CASRGGTSGPVGELFF. The CDR3, as DNA: TGTGCCAGCAGGGGTGGGACTAGCGGGCCAGTCGGGGAGCTGTTTTTT. The full variable domain, its missing parts supplied by reference TRBV2 and TRBJ2-2, is EPEVTQTPSHQVTQMGQEVILRCVPISNHLYFYWYRQILGQKVEFLVSFYNNEISEKSEIFDDQFSVERPDGSNFTLKIRSTKLEDSAMYFCASRGGTSGPVGELFFGEGSRLTVL.

The CDR3 protein is CASIPRQVNNEQFF. DNA for the CDR3: TGTGCCAGCATCCCTAGACAGGTAAACAATGAGCAGTTCTTC. The V gene is TRBV6-5, the J gene TRBJ2-1; the D gene is possibly TRBD1 (6 bases). The CDR3 totals 14 residues. Germline CDR1 MNHEY, CDR2 SVGAGI. Trimming removed 7 bases from V and 5 bases from J, with 15 bases in between.

V usage is TRBV2 and J usage is TRBJ1-5; D is unresolved. Germline V CDR1 and CDR2: SNHLY, FYNNEI. Deletions cut 8 bases from V and 5 bases from J, with 16 bases between. CDR3 length equals 14 residues. CDR3 coding DNA: TGTGCCAGCGTACCGTCGAGGTTATATCAGCCCCAGCATTTT. This translates into CASVPSRLYQPQHF. The full variable domain, with the rest looked up from reference TRBV2 and TRBJ1-5, is EPEVTQTPSHQVTQMGQEVILRCVPISNHLYFYWYRQILGQKVEFLVSFYNNEISEKSEIFDDQFSVERPDGSNFTLKIRSTKLEDSAMYFCASVPSRLYQPQHFGDGTRLSIL.

The rearrangement joins TRBV5-4 to TRBJ2-5; TRBD1 is a possible D gene (6 bases). The CDR3 length is 16 residues. The germline gives CDR1 SGHNT, CDR2 YYREEE (reference sequence). Trimming removed 0 bases from V and 2 bases from J, with 14 bases in between. The CDR3 loop is CASSLGAGAFQETQYF. The CDR3 DNA sequence: TGTGCCAGCAGCTTGGGGGCAGGGGCCTTTCAAGAGACCCAGTACTTC.

The chain joins TRBV10-1 to TRBJ2-7; D ambiguous. CDR1 and CDR2 (germline): WNHNN, SYGVQD (reference sequence). The CDR3 length is 13 residues. With 9 bases removed from V and 0 bases from J, the gap between germline ends came to 12 bases. The CDR3 region is CARPPKSSYEQYF. In nucleotides, the CDR3 is TGCGCCAGGCCCCCCAAGAGCTCCTACGAGCAGTACTTC.